The 24 T cell receptor beta chains below all came from one sample that was sequenced in a study of cytomegalovirus exposure and HLA in healthy donors. The PCR was carried out with 60 Vbeta primers and 13 Jbeta primers. Here immunoSEQ multiplex PCR was the method, and the copy in TCRdb shows in-frame clones only, minus some. The sample carries around 180,000 clones, about four fifths recorded once. The sequenced sample consisted of PBMCs. The receptor set was obtained from a man aged 30 to 39 in good health and CMV-seropositive.

CDR3 in DNA: TGTGCCAGCACCGCCGGACTAGCGGTCAATGAGCAGTTCTTC. Translated: CASTAGLAVNEQFF. V usage is TRBV6-1 and J usage is TRBJ2-1; TRBD2 agrees at 10 bases. The junction had 6 bases not matched to a gene; V was cut back by 7 bases and J by 6 bases. The CDR3 consists of 14 residues. CDR1 is MNHNS, CDR2 SASEGT, per germline.

The CDR3, as DNA: TGCGCCAGCAGCCCCAGACAGGGCGCGAACACCGGGGAGCTGTTTTTT. Translated, it gives CASSPRQGANTGELFF. The J gene is TRBJ2-2, the V gene TRBV5-1; TRBD1 aligns across 7 bases. The CDR3 covers 16 residues. The germline V gene has CDR1 SGHRS and CDR2 YFSETQ. V lost 4 bases and J lost 0; bases outside the gene matches: 6. Together with reference TRBV5-1 and TRBJ2-2, the CDR3 gives the full variable domain: KAGVTQTPRYLIKTRGQQVTLSCSPISGHRSVSWYQQTPGQGLQFLFEYFSETQRNKGNFPGRFSGRQFSNSRSEMNVSTLELGDSALYLCASSPRQGANTGELFFGEGSRLTVL.

The chain employs TRBV4-1 and TRBJ1-2, with D perhaps matching TRBD1 (5 bases). There are 14 residues in the CDR3. V shed 2 bases and J shed 7 bases, with 14 bases lying between them. Germline CDR1 MGHRA, CDR2 YSYEKL. CDR3 protein: CASSQTGVEGGYTF. In DNA form, the CDR3 reads TGCGCCAGCAGCCAAACGGGGGTCGAAGGTGGCTACACCTTC.

V is TRBV7-2 and J is TRBJ2-1; TRBD1 agrees at 12 bases. The J segment lost 9 bases and the V segment lost 3 bases, leaving 9 bases of the junction unmatched. The CDR3 is 16 amino acids. CDR1 is SGHTA and CDR2 is FQGNSA in the germline V gene. CDR3 DNA: TGTGCCAGCAGCTTGTTCGGGACAGGGGGCGCGATTGAGCAGTTCTTC. Translating gives CASSLFGTGGAIEQFF.

In this sample, this clone turned up a few times. The chain links TRBV5-6 to TRBJ2-5; 14 bases match TRBD2. In germline, CDR1 is SGHDT, CDR2 YYEEEE. This CDR3 is 19 amino acids long. Trimming cost V 3 bases and J 0 bases; bases outside gene matches: 10. The DNA for the CDR3 is TGTGCCAGCAGCTCCCTGGGACTAGCGGGAGAGATGTACCAAGAGACCCAGTACTTC. Protein sequence: CASSSLGLAGEMYQETQYF.

The chain joins TRBV11-2 to TRBJ2-1, with TRBD1 matching over 11 bases. The V segment lost 5 bases and the J segment 8 bases; nucleotides outside the gene matches: 8. Germline CDR1 SGHAT, CDR2 FQNNGV. CDR3 length: 15 residues. The CDR3 spells CASSRGTGGTYEQFF. The CDR3 DNA reads as TGTGCCAGCAGCCGCGGGACAGGGGGGACGTATGAGCAGTTCTTC.

The chain couples TRBV19 to TRBJ1-5, with unresolved D. CDR1 is LNHDA, CDR2 SQIVND, per germline (reference sequence). V lost 4 bases to trimming and J lost 4 bases, with 8 bases between them. This CDR3 spans 13 amino acids. The CDR3, as DNA: TGTGCCAGTAGTAGCAGAGCGAATCAGCCCCAGCATTTT. Its translation is CASSSRANQPQHF.

V gene TRBV23-1 combines with J gene TRBJ1-1; D is ambiguous. TRBV23-1 is flagged as an ORF with uncertain function. The ends were cut back, 1 base at V and 7 bases at J, with 13 bases in the middle. This CDR3 has 14 amino acids. CDR3 nucleotide sequence: TGCGCCAGCAGTCAATGGGAGGACGCCAATGAAGCTTTCTTT. This translates into CASSQWEDANEAFF.

The chain is built from TRBV28 and TRBJ2-4, with 8 bases lining up with TRBD1. After removal of 5 bases from V and 3 bases from J, the junction contained 9 bases not matched to a gene. Germline V gene sequence: CDR1 MDHEN, CDR2 SYDVKM. The CDR3 is 16 residues long. CDR3 nucleotide sequence: TGTGCCAGCAGTCCGACAGGGGAGGCGATCAAAAACATTCAGTACTTC. Translating it yields CASSPTGEAIKNIQYF.

The chain joins TRBV9 to TRBJ1-5; D is unresolved. V was trimmed by 2 bases and J by 2 bases, leaving 8 bases between them. In germline, CDR1 is SGDLS, CDR2 YYNGEE. This CDR3 region has 14 residues. In DNA, the CDR3 is TGTGCCAGCAGCGTTGAGGCCGGCAATCAGCCCCAGCATTTT. Translating it yields CASSVEAGNQPQHF. Drawing the rest from reference TRBV9 and TRBJ1-5, the complete variable domain is DSGVTQTPKHLITATGQRVTLRCSPRSGDLSVYWYQQSLDQGLQFLIQYYNGEERAKGNILERFSAQQFPDLHSELNLSSLELGDSALYFCASSVEAGNQPQHFGDGTRLSIL.

V gene TRBV6-1 combines with J gene TRBJ2-1, with 8 bases identical to TRBD1. Losses at the gene ends were 1 base for V and 4 bases for J; bases not matched to a gene: 3. This CDR3 region has 15 residues. Per the germline V gene, CDR1 is MNHNS and CDR2 is SASEGT. CDR3 sequence: CASSEGTGTYNEQFF. Here the CDR3 DNA reads TGTGCCAGCAGTGAAGGGACAGGGACTTACAATGAGCAGTTCTTC.

The chain is built from TRBV9 and TRBJ2-7; 8 positions agree with TRBD1. V shed 3 bases and J 6 bases; nucleotides not matched to a gene: 5. Germline CDR1 reads SGDLS; CDR2 reads YYNGEE. The CDR3 sequence is 13 residues long. In DNA form, the CDR3 reads TGTGCCAGCAGCGCCCGAACAGGGGGCGAGCAGTACTTC. Translated: CASSARTGGEQYF. Together with reference TRBV9 and TRBJ2-7, the CDR3 gives the full variable domain: DSGVTQTPKHLITATGQRVTLRCSPRSGDLSVYWYQQSLDQGLQFLIQYYNGEERAKGNILERFSAQQFPDLHSELNLSSLELGDSALYFCASSARTGGEQYFGPGTRLTVT.

The chain is built from TRBV2 and TRBJ2-7; D unresolved. The germline V gene has CDR1 SNHLY and CDR2 FYNNEI. V was clipped by 4 bases and J by 2 bases, with 6 bases between them. The CDR3 is 12 residues long. CDR3 nucleotides: TGTGCCAGCAGTGTCCAGGCCTACGAGCAGTACTTC. It codes for CASSVQAYEQYF.

The chain employs TRBV5-8 and TRBJ1-5; 7 bases fit TRBD1. Germline trimming cut 3 bases from V and 7 bases from J; bases unmatched to any gene: 13. The CDR3 contains 16 residues. Germline CDR1 is SGHTS and CDR2 is YDEGEE. The CDR3 DNA reads as TGTGCCAGCAGCTACCGGGACAGACCCTATGTACAGCCCCAGCATTTT. Translation: CASSYRDRPYVQPQHF.

This clone turned up a few times. The chain has TRBV5-6 and TRBJ2-3, with 12 bases fitting TRBD1. CDR1 is SGHDT and CDR2 is YYEEEE in the germline V gene. Trimming took 3 bases from V and 7 from J; bases not matched to a gene: 9. The CDR3 totals 16 residues. The CDR3 protein is CASSYTPGQGAHTQYF. CDR3 DNA: TGTGCCAGCAGCTACACCCCGGGACAGGGGGCGCATACGCAGTATTTT.

This clone was observed a few times. V usage is TRBV7-8 and J usage is TRBJ2-2, with D possibly being TRBD2 (6 bases). Germline CDR1 is SGHVS and CDR2 is FQNEAQ. The CDR3 extends over 16 amino acids. Trimming removed 5 bases at V and 1 base at J, with 14 bases between. CDR3 in DNA: TGTGCCAGCAGCCACGGGGACTGGCTGAACACCGGGGAGCTGTTTTTT. It codes for CASSHGDWLNTGELFF.

This rearrangement joins TRBV21-1 to TRBJ1-3; no DNA check was done on the table's D call, TRBD1. TRBV21-1 is a pseudogene. The CDR3 extends over 17 amino acids. The CDR3 region is CASSKPPGHHSGNTIYF. CDR3 DNA sequence: TGTGCCAGCAGCAAGCCACCGGGACATCACTCTGGAAACACCATATATTTT.

In this sample, this clone turned up a few times. The genes are TRBV7-8 and TRBJ2-7; D ambiguous. The length of the CDR3 is 13 residues. Trimming took 5 bases from V and 6 from J, leaving 14 bases between them. Germline V gives CDR1 SGHVS, CDR2 FQNEAQ. The CDR3 nucleotides read TGTGCCAGCAGCCCTTCCATCCAGCGCGAGCAGTACTTC. This sequence encodes CASSPSIQREQYF.

This clone was found a few times. The rearrangement links TRBV9 to TRBJ2-2, with unresolved D. The germline V gene encodes CDR1 SGDLS and CDR2 YYNGEE. V lost 4 bases to trimming and J lost 0 bases, with 10 bases between them. CDR3 size: 15 residues. The CDR3 nucleotides read TGTGCCAGCAGCCCCGAAATAGCGAACACCGGGGAGCTGTTTTTT. This codes for CASSPEIANTGELFF. Full variable domain (outside the CDR3, taken from reference TRBV9 and TRBJ2-2): DSGVTQTPKHLITATGQRVTLRCSPRSGDLSVYWYQQSLDQGLQFLIQYYNGEERAKGNILERFSAQQFPDLHSELNLSSLELGDSALYFCASSPEIANTGELFFGEGSRLTVL.

The genes are TRBV5-1 and TRBJ1-5; 9 bases match TRBD1. Looked up from germline, CDR1 is SGHRS and CDR2 is YFSETQ. CDR3 size: 15 residues. Trimming removed 3 bases from V and 4 bases from J; junction bases left unmatched: 5. This CDR3 reads CASSSGTGWNQPQHF. For the CDR3, the DNA is TGCGCCAGCAGCTCTGGGACAGGGTGGAATCAGCCCCAGCATTTT.

This rearrangement joins TRBV19 to TRBJ2-1, with a possible D match to TRBD1 (5 bases). Trimming took 6 bases from V and 5 from J, leaving 23 bases between them. This CDR3 spans 17 amino acids. Germline V lookup: CDR1 LNHDA, CDR2 SQIVND (reference sequence). CDR3 sequence (DNA): TGTGCCAGTAGCAACCTCTTTGGGGCAGGGTACAACAATGAGCAGTTCTTC. This encodes CASSNLFGAGYNNEQFF.

This clone was recorded once. This chain links TRBV5-4 with TRBJ1-1; 10 bases map to TRBD1. The CDR3 is 17 amino acids. Germline V gene lookup returns CDR1 SGHNT and CDR2 YYREEE (reference sequence). Losses at the gene ends were 3 bases for V and 5 bases for J; bases not matched to a gene: 13. The CDR3 sequence: CASSSPRTGGGRTEAFF. CDR3 in DNA: TGTGCCAGCAGCTCACCACGGACAGGGGGAGGTAGGACTGAAGCTTTCTTT. The full variable domain, completed using reference TRBV5-4 and TRBJ1-1, is ETGVTQSPTHLIKTRGQQVTLRCSSQSGHNTVSWYQQALGQGPQFIFQYYREEENGRGNFPPRFSGLQFPNYSSELNVNALELDDSALYLCASSSPRTGGGRTEAFFGQGTRLTVV.

A note on this clone: At one boundary the junction diverges from the germline segment, which might be a read error. The chain links TRBV7-9 to TRBJ2-2; TRBD1 might be the D (6 bases). CDR3 length equals 14 residues. The germline gives CDR1 SEHNR, CDR2 FQNEAQ (reference sequence). CDR3 sequence: CSSSEDSRTGELFF. DNA of the CDR3: TGTTCCAGCAGCGAGGACAGCCGCACCGGGGAGCTGTTTTTT.

The chain uses TRBV28 and TRBJ1-2, with 7 bases that match TRBD1. After removal of 8 bases from V and 4 bases from J, the junction contained 7 bases not matched to a gene. The germline V gene encodes CDR1 MDHEN and CDR2 SYDVKM. The CDR3 has 13 residues. The CDR3 DNA reads TGTGCCAGCCGCAGACAGGGTACCTATGGCTACACCTTC. Amino acids: CASRRQGTYGYTF.